The sequence of this TCR beta chain was determined in a study of human T cells and chemical hapten exposure. TCRdb processed the RACE reads anew with MiXCR; each CDR3 protein has one entry. The data contain tens of thousands of distinct CDR3 sequences, approximately 13% of them singletons. This clonotype was counted only a few times. Documented time point: patch test 3, about 24 weeks after DPC sensitization. The treatment: therapeutic diphenylcyclopropenone sensitization with weekly scalp DPC. V was cut by 3 bases and J by 5 bases, with 10 bases left in between. The CDR3 length is 13 residues. Germline CDR1 is KGHSH and CDR2 is LQKENI.

V is TRBV18 and J is TRBJ2-5, with unresolved D. This TCR was sampled from a woman between 50 and 59 years old with alopecia areata. Some clones in this sample may be carry-over from other donors' samples. Here the sequenced sample was whole blood, taken in connection with sensitization to the hapten diphenylcyclopropenone (DPC). DNA for the CDR3: TGTGCCAGCTCACCCAACGTCTTGGAGACCCAGTACTTC. Residues: CASSPNVLETQYF.